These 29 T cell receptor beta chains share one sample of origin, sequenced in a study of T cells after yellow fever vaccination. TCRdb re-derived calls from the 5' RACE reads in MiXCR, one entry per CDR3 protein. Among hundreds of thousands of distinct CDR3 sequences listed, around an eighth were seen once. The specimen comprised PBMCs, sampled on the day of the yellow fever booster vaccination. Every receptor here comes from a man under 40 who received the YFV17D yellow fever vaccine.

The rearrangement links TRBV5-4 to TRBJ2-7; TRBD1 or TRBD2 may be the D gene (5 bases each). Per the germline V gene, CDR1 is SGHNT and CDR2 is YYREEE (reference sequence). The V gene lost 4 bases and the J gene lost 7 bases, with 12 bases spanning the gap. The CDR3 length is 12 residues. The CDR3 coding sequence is TGTGCCAGCAGCCGGGGCCGGAGTGAGCAGTACTTC. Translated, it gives CASSRGRSEQYF.

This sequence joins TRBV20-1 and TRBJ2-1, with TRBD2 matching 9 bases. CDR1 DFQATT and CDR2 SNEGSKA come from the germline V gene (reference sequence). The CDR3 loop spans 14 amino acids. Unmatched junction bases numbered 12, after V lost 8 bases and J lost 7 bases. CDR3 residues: CSHLGREGRNEQFF. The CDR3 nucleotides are TGCAGTCACCTCGGGCGGGAGGGCAGGAATGAGCAGTTCTTC.

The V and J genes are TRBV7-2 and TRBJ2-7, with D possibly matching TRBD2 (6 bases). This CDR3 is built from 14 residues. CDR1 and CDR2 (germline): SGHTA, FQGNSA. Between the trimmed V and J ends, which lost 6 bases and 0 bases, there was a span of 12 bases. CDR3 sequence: CASRMGGSSYEQYF. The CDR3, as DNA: TGTGCCAGCAGGATGGGGGGTAGCTCCTACGAGCAGTACTTC.

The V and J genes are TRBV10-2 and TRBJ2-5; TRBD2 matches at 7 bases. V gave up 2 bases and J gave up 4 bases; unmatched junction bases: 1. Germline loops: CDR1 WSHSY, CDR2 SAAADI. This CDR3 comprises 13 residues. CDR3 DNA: TGCGCCAGCAGTGAGCCTAGCGGAGAGACCCAGTACTTC. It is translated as CASSEPSGETQYF.

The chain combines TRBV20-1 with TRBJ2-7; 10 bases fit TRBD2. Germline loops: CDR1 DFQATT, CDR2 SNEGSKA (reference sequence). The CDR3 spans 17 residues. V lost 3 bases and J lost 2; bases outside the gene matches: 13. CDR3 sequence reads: CSASLMASGGQAYEQYF. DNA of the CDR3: TGCAGTGCTAGCCTGATGGCTAGCGGGGGCCAGGCCTACGAGCAGTACTTC.

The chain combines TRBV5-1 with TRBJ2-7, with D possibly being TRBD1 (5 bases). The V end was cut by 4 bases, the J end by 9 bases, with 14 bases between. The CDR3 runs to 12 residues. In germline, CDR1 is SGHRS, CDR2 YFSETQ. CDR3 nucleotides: TGCGCCAGCAGCCTGGACACCTTGACGCAGTACTTC. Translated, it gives CASSLDTLTQYF.

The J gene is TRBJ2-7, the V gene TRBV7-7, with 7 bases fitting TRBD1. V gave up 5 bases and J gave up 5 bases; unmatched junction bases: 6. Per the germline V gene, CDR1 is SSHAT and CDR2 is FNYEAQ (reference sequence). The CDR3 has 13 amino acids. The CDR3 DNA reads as TGTGCCAGCAGCCCAAACAGGGGAAACGAGCAGTACTTC. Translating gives CASSPNRGNEQYF.

The CDR3 nucleotides are TGCAGTGTTATAGCTCCAGGTTCAAATGAGCAGTTCTTC. Amino acid sequence: CSVIAPGSNEQFF. The V gene is TRBV20-1, the J gene TRBJ2-1; D gene ambiguous. The CDR3 is made up of 13 amino acids. Germline V gives CDR1 DFQATT, CDR2 SNEGSKA (reference sequence). V was trimmed by 7 bases and J by 7 bases, leaving 17 bases between them.

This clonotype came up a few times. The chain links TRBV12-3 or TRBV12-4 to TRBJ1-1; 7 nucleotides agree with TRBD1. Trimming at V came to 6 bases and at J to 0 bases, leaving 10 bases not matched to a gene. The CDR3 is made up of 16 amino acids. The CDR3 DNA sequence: TGTGCCAGCAGGAGGGGGCTTGGGGTCATGAACACTGAAGCTTTCTTT. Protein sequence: CASRRGLGVMNTEAFF.

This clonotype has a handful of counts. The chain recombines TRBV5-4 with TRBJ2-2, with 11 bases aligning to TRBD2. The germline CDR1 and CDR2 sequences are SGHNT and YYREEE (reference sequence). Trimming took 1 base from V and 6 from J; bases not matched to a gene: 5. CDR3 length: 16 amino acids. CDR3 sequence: CASSLLLAGDSGELFF. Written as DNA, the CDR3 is TGTGCCAGCAGCTTGTTACTAGCGGGAGATTCCGGGGAGCTGTTTTTT.

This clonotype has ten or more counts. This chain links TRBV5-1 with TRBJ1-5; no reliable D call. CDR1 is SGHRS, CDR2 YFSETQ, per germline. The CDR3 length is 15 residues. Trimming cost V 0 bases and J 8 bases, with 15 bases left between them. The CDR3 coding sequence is TGCGCCAGCAGCTTGGGACTTGGGATCTTAGAGCCCCAGCATTTT. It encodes CASSLGLGILEPQHF.

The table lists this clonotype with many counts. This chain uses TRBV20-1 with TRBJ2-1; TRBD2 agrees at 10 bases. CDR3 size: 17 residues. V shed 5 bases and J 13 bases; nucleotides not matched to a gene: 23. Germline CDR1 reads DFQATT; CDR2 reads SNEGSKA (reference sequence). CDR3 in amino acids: CSALMRGLAGGQGPQFF. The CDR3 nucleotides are TGCAGTGCTCTAATGCGGGGCTTAGCGGGAGGCCAGGGGCCCCAGTTCTTC.

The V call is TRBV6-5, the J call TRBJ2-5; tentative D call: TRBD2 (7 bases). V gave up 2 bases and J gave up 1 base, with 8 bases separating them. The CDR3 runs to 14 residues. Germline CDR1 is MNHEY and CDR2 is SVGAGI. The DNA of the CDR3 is TGTGCCAGCAGTTACGGGGGGGCCCAAGAGACCCAGTACTTC. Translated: CASSYGGAQETQYF.

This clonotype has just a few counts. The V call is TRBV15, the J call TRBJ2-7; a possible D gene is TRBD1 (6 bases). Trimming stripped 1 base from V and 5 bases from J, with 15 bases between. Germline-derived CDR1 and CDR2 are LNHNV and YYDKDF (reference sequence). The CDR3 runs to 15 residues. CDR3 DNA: TGTGCCACCAGCAGAGGACGGCAGGGGAACCACGAGCAGTACTTC. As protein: CATSRGRQGNHEQYF. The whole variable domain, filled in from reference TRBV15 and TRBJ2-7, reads DAMVIQNPRYQVTQFGKPVTLSCSQTLNHNVMYWYQQKSSQAPKLLFHYYDKDFNNEADTPDNFQSRRPNTSFCFLDIRSPGLGDTAMYLCATSRGRQGNHEQYFGPGTRLTVT.

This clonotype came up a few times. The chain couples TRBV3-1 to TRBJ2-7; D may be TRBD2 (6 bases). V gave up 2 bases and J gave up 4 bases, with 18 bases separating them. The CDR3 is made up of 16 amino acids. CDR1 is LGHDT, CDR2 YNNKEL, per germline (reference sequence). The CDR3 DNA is TGTGCCAGCAGCCAATACGGGGGACTCCCCTGGTACGAGCAGTACTTC. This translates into CASSQYGGLPWYEQYF.

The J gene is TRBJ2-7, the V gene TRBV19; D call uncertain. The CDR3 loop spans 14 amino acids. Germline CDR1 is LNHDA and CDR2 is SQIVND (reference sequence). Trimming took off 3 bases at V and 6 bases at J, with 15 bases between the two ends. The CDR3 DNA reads TGTGCCAGTAGTATTGGTCTCGACACAGCCGAGCAGTACTTC. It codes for CASSIGLDTAEQYF.

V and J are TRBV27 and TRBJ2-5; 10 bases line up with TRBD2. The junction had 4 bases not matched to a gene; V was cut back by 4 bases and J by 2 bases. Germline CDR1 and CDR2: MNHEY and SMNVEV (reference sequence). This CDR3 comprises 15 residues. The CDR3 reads CASSSGLAAQETQYF. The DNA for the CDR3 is TGTGCCAGCAGTTCAGGACTAGCGGCTCAAGAGACCCAGTACTTC.

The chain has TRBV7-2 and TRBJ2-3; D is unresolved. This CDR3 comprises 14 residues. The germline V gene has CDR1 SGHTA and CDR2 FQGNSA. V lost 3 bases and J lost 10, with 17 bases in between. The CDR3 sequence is CASSLSARSGAQYF. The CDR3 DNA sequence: TGTGCCAGCAGCTTGTCCGCAAGGAGTGGGGCGCAGTATTTT.

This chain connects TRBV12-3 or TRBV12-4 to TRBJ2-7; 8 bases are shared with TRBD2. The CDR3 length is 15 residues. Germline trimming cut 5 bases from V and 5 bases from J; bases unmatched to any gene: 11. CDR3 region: CASSPPRGGIDEQYF. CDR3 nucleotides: TGTGCCAGCAGTCCTCCCCGGGGGGGGATCGACGAGCAGTACTTC.

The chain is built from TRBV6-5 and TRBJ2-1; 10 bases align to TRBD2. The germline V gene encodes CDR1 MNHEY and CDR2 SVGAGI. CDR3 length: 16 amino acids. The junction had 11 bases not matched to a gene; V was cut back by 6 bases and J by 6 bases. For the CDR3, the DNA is TGTGCCAGCAGCTTAACTAGCGGGATCATCGGCAATGAGCAGTTCTTC. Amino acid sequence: CASSLTSGIIGNEQFF.

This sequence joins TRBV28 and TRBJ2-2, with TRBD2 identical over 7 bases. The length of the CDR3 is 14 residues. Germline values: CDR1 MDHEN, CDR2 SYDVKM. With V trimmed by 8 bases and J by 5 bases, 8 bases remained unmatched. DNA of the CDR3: TGTGCCAGCGGAACTAGCGTAAGGACCGGGGAGCTGTTTTTT. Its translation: CASGTSVRTGELFF.

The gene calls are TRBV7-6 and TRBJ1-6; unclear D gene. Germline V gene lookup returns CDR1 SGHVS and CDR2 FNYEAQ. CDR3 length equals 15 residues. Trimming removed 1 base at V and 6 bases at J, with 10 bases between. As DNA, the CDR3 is TGTGCCAGCAGCTTAGGGGCAGCCTTTAATTCACCCCTCCACTTT. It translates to CASSLGAAFNSPLHF.

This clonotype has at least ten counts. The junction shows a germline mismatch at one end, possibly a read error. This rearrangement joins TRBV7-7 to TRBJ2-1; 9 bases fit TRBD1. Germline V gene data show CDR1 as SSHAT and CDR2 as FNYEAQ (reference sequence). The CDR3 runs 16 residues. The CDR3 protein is CASSLAETGGSNEQFF. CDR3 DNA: TGTGCTAGCAGCTTAGCGGAGACAGGGGGGAGTAATGAGCAGTTCTTC.

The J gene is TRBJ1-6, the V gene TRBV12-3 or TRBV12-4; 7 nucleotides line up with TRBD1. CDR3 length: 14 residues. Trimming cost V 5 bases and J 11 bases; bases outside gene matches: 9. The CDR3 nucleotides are TGTGCCAGCAGTCAACAGGGGCGGGATACACCCCTCCACTTT. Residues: CASSQQGRDTPLHF.

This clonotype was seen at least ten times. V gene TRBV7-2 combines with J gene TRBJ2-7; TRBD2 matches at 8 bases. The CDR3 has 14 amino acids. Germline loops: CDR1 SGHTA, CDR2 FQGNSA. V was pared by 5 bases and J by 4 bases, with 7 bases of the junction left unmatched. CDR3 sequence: CASSPSPGGYEQYF. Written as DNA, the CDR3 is TGTGCCAGCAGCCCGTCTCCGGGAGGGTACGAGCAGTACTTC.

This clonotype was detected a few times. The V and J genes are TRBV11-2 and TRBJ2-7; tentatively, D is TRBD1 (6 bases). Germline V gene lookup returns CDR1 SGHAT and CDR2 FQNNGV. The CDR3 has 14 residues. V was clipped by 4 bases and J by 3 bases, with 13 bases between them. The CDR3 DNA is TGTGCCAGCAGCTCCTTTCGCAGGGGCTACGAGCAGTACTTC. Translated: CASSSFRRGYEQYF.

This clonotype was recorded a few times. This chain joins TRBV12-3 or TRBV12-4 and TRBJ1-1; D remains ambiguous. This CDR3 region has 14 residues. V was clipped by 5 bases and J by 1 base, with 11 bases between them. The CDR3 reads CASSLSGPNTEAFF. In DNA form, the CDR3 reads TGTGCCAGCAGTCTGTCCGGACCGAACACTGAAGCTTTCTTT.

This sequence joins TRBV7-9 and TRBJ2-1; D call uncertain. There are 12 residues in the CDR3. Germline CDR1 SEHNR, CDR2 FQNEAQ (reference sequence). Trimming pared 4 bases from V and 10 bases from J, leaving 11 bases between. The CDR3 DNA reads TGTGCCAGCAGCTCCCAACTACGGGAGCAGTTCTTC. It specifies CASSSQLREQFF.

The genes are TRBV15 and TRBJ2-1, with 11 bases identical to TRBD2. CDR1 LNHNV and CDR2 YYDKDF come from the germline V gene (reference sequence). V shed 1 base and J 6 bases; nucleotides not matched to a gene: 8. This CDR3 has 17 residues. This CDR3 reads CATSRAPGTSGANEQFF. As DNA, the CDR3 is TGTGCCACCAGCAGAGCACCCGGGACTAGCGGTGCCAATGAGCAGTTCTTC.